What follows are 13 T cell receptor beta chains derived from one specimen sequenced in a study of T-cell reconstitution after alpha-beta-depleted transplantation in children. As it was prepared, the TCRbeta library received unique molecular identifiers. TCRdb recomputed calls from the PCR reads with MiXCR, one row per CDR3 protein. The sample has hundreds of thousands of distinct CDR3 sequences; about 17% are singletons. Material: PBMCs, mostly from graft donor cells, obtained 360 days after TCRalphabeta/CD19-depleted stem cell transplant. The receptor source for this set is a boy under two years old who had a stem cell transplant for Wiskott-Aldrich syndrome, so the T cells may come from the graft donor.

This clonotype was observed at least ten times. This chain links TRBV5-1 with TRBJ2-5, with D tentatively TRBD1 (5 bases). Deletions cut 4 bases from V and 4 bases from J, with 14 bases between. CDR3 size: 14 residues. Germline lookup yields CDR1 SGHRS and CDR2 YFSETQ. This chain's CDR3 is CASSRSGSGETQYF. DNA of the CDR3: TGCGCCAGCAGCCGATCAGGGTCAGGAGAGACCCAGTACTTC.

This clonotype was seen more than once but under ten times. The rearrangement uses TRBV7-2 and TRBJ2-1, with 7 nucleotides matching TRBD2. Germline assignment: CDR1 SGHTA and CDR2 FQGNSA. V dropped 5 bases and J dropped 1; count of bases not matched to a gene: 5. The CDR3 is 15 amino acids. The CDR3 DNA reads TGTGCCAGCAGCCCCTGGACTAGTTCCTACAATGAGCAGTTCTTC. It specifies CASSPWTSSYNEQFF.

This rearrangement joins TRBV20-1 to TRBJ1-6; 7 bases are a match to TRBD1. V was clipped by 6 bases and J by 5 bases; unmatched bases: 4. CDR1 DFQATT and CDR2 SNEGSKA come from the germline V gene (reference sequence). The CDR3 has 13 residues. CDR3 residues: CSAGTVDNSPLHF. In DNA, the CDR3 is TGCAGTGCCGGGACAGTAGATAATTCACCCCTCCACTTT.

The table lists this clonotype with a few counts. V and J are TRBV6-5 and TRBJ2-1; D not certain. This CDR3 contains 12 residues. The germline V and J ends were trimmed by 0 bases and 15 bases, with 12 bases remaining between them. Germline V gene sequence: CDR1 MNHEY, CDR2 SVGAGI. The CDR3 bases are TGTGCCAGCAGTTACTCGGGCCTGAATCCGTTCTTC. Its protein product is CASSYSGLNPFF.

This chain connects TRBV29-1 to TRBJ2-2; 7 nucleotides line up with TRBD2. V shed 6 bases, J shed 1 base, and the junction held 8 bases outside the gene matches. CDR1 and CDR2 (germline): SQVTM, ANQGSEA. This CDR3 is 15 amino acids long. CDR3 sequence (DNA): TGCAGCGTCCAAGGAGCTAGCGGGAACACCGGGGAGCTGTTTTTT. It encodes CSVQGASGNTGELFF.

This clonotype was seen a handful of times. V usage is TRBV6-1 and J usage is TRBJ1-5, with D possibly TRBD1 on 5 matching bases. The ends were cut back, 5 bases at V and 2 bases at J, with 16 bases in the middle. This CDR3 is built from 16 residues. Germline loops: CDR1 MNHNS, CDR2 SASEGT. In DNA, the CDR3 is TGTGCCAGCAGTCCCCGGGGGGTAAGGGGCAATCAGCCCCAGCATTTT. Its translation is CASSPRGVRGNQPQHF.

This chain connects TRBV4-3 to TRBJ2-7; perhaps TRBD1 as D (5 bases). The CDR3 runs 15 residues. Germline CDR1 and CDR2: LGHNA and YSLEER. V lost 0 bases to trimming and J lost 3 bases, with 12 bases between them. CDR3 sequence: CASSQDQTVFYEQYF. DNA for the CDR3: TGCGCCAGCAGCCAAGACCAGACAGTTTTCTACGAGCAGTACTTC.

This chain uses TRBV5-5 with TRBJ2-7; TRBD1 matches 8 bases. The CDR3 contains 15 residues. The junction had 12 bases not matched to a gene; V was cut back by 8 bases and J by 2 bases. From germline, CDR1 is SGHKS and CDR2 YYEKEE (reference sequence). In DNA, the CDR3 is TGTGCCAGGAGCCCCGGGCCGACAGGGGCCTACGAGCAGTACTTC. The encoded protein is CARSPGPTGAYEQYF. Full variable domain (missing parts from reference TRBV5-5 and TRBJ2-7): DAGVTQSPTHLIKTRGQQVTLRCSPISGHKSVSWYQQVLGQGPQFIFQYYEKEERGRGNFPDRFSARQFPNYSSELNVNALLLGDSALYLCARSPGPTGAYEQYFGPGTRLTVT.

The chain combines TRBV6-5 with TRBJ2-3, with D uncertain. CDR1 is MNHEY, CDR2 SVGAGI, per germline. The length of the CDR3 is 14 residues. V was clipped by 4 bases and J by 6 bases, with 14 bases between them. The DNA of the CDR3 is TGTGCCAGCAGTTCCCGGACGTTATACGATACGCAGTATTTT. Its protein is CASSSRTLYDTQYF.

This clonotype has just a few counts. The V and J genes are TRBV24-1 and TRBJ2-1; D gene unclear. The CDR3 is made up of 14 amino acids. V was trimmed by 3 bases and J by 9 bases, leaving 14 bases between them. Germline assignment: CDR1 KGHDR and CDR2 SFDVKD. The CDR3 DNA follows: TGTGCCACCAGTGATGTGGGTGCCCGGGCTGAGCAGTTCTTC. Translating it yields CATSDVGARAEQFF.

The V gene is TRBV7-2, the J gene TRBJ2-5, with TRBD2 identical over 10 bases. The CDR3 is made up of 17 amino acids. Per the germline V gene, CDR1 is SGHTA and CDR2 is FQGNSA. V was clipped by 1 base and J by 2 bases; unmatched bases: 7. The DNA for the CDR3 is TGTGCCAGCAGCTTAGGGTCTAGCGGGGGAGTGCAAGAGACCCAGTACTTC. This sequence encodes CASSLGSSGGVQETQYF. Drawing the rest from reference TRBV7-2 and TRBJ2-5, the complete variable domain is GAGVSQSPSNKVTEKGKDVELRCDPISGHTALYWYRQSLGQGLEFLIYFQGNSAPDKSGLPSDRFSAERTGGSVSTLTIQRTQQEDSAVYLCASSLGSSGGVQETQYFGPGTRLLVL.

This clonotype was seen a few times. The chain links TRBV3-1 to TRBJ2-7; either TRBD1 or TRBD2 may supply D (5 bases each). CDR3 size: 15 residues. V gave up 1 base and J gave up 3 bases, with 13 bases separating them. Germline V lookup: CDR1 LGHDT, CDR2 YNNKEL (reference sequence). CDR3 sequence: CASSQGGQGGYEQYF. The CDR3 region has the DNA TGTGCCAGCAGCCAAGGAGGGCAGGGTGGCTACGAGCAGTACTTC.

This clonotype was counted at least ten times. The genes are TRBV5-1 and TRBJ2-1, with unresolved D. The CDR3 contains 11 residues. V dropped 4 bases and J dropped 10 bases, with 9 bases sitting between them. CDR1 is SGHRS and CDR2 is YFSETQ in the germline V gene. CDR3 protein: CASSKESEQFF. In DNA form, the CDR3 reads TGCGCCAGCAGCAAGGAAAGCGAGCAGTTCTTC. Full variable domain (remainder filled in from reference TRBV5-1 and TRBJ2-1): KAGVTQTPRYLIKTRGQQVTLSCSPISGHRSVSWYQQTPGQGLQFLFEYFSETQRNKGNFPGRFSGRQFSNSRSEMNVSTLELGDSALYLCASSKESEQFFGPGTRLTVL.